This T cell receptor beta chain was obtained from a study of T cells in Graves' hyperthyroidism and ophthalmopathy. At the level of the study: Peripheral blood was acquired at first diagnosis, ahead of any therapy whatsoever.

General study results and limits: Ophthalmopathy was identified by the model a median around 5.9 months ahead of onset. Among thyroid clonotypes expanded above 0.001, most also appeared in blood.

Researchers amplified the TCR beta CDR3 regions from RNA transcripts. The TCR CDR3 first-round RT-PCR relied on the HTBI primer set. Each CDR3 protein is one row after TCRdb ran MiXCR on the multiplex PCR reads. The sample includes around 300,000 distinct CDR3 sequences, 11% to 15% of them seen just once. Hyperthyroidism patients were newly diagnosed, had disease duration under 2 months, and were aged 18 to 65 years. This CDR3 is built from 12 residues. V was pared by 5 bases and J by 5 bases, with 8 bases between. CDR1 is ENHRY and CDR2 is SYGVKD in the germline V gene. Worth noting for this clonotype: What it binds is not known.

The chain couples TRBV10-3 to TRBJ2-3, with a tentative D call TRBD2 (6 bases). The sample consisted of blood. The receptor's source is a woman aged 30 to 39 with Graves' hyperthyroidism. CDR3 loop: CAISYGRDTQYF. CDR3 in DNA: TGTGCCATCAGTTACGGGAGAGATACGCAGTATTTT.